These 20 T cell receptor beta chains originate from one sample sequenced in a study of T cell responses to AZD1222 COVID-19 vaccine. Produced via immunoSEQ multiplex PCR; TCRdb's table is partial and in-frame only. This sample carries 120,000 to 150,000 clones, around nine tenths of them seen once, and the ten largest clones take 4% to 5%. The sequencing here drew on peripheral blood, taken on day 0 of AZD1222 vaccination. These receptors originate from an adult in good health.

Many counts were recorded for this clone. The chain couples TRBV11-2 to TRBJ2-5; no reliable D call. Germline lookup yields CDR1 SGHAT and CDR2 FQNNGV. V was pared by 4 bases and J by 2 bases, with 8 bases between. This CDR3 has 13 residues. The CDR3 sequence: CASSSDPQETQYF. CDR3 DNA sequence: TGTGCCAGCAGCTCTGATCCGCAAGAGACCCAGTACTTC.

In regard to this clone: The junction shows a germline mismatch at one end, possibly a read error. The J gene is TRBJ2-3, the V gene TRBV6-5; D gene uncertain. CDR1 MNHEY and CDR2 SVGAGI come from the germline V gene. This CDR3 is 14 amino acids long. The CDR3 loop is CASKVTVSTYTQYF. The CDR3 nucleotides are TGTGCCAGCAAGGTTACAGTTAGCACATATACGCAGTATTTT.

V usage is TRBV5-1 and J usage is TRBJ2-1; 9 bases are a match to TRBD2. CDR1 and CDR2 (germline): SGHRS, YFSETQ. The CDR3 is 16 amino acids. Trimming cost V 0 bases and J 7 bases; bases outside gene matches: 8. This CDR3 is CASSLDLREGTNEQFF. CDR3 DNA: TGCGCCAGCAGCTTGGATCTGCGGGAGGGCACAAATGAGCAGTTCTTC.

V is TRBV18 and J is TRBJ1-2; possible D gene TRBD1, 5 bases. The V end lost 3 bases, the J end lost 4 bases, and 15 bases lay between the germline ends. The germline V gene has CDR1 KGHSH and CDR2 LQKENI. The CDR3 has 15 residues. The CDR3 region is CASSPDAGILYGYTF. CDR3 coding DNA: TGTGCCAGCTCACCGGACGCAGGGATACTCTATGGCTACACCTTC. The full variable domain, with the rest looked up from reference TRBV18 and TRBJ1-2, is NAGVMQNPRHLVRRRGQEARLRCSPMKGHSHVYWYRQLPEEGLKFMVYLQKENIIDESGMPKERFSAEFPKEGPSILRIQQVVRGDSAAYFCASSPDAGILYGYTFGSGTRLTVV.

This sequence joins TRBV28 and TRBJ2-7, with a weak D call TRBD2 (5 bases). The CDR3 extends over 14 amino acids. V lost 7 bases and J lost 6, with 19 bases in between. CDR1 and CDR2 (germline): MDHEN, SYDVKM. The CDR3 sequence is CASMNRARSGEQYF. The CDR3 region has the DNA TGTGCCAGCATGAATAGGGCACGAAGCGGCGAGCAGTACTTC.

The chain joins TRBV7-9 to TRBJ1-2; TRBD1 agrees at 7 bases. Germline CDR1 and CDR2: SEHNR and FQNEAQ (reference sequence). V shed 5 bases, J shed 8 bases, and the junction held 11 bases outside the gene matches. The CDR3 sequence is 14 residues long. CDR3 residues: CASSPGGARTGYTF. DNA of the CDR3: TGTGCCAGCAGCCCAGGGGGGGCGAGGACGGGCTACACCTTC. Using reference TRBV7-9 and TRBJ1-2 for the parts outside the CDR3, the full variable domain is DTGVSQNPRHKITKRGQNVTFRCDPISEHNRLYWYRQTLGQGPEFLTYFQNEAQLEKSRLLSDRFSAERPKGSFSTLEIQRTEQGDSAMYLCASSPGGARTGYTFGSGTRLTVV.

V and J are TRBV19 and TRBJ2-1; 10 nucleotides agree with TRBD2. This CDR3 has 16 residues. V was clipped by 5 bases and J by 3 bases; unmatched bases: 7. CDR1 and CDR2 from the germline V gene are LNHDA and SQIVND (reference sequence). The DNA for the CDR3 is TGTGCCAGTAGTGAGCGGGGGGGCCAGCGCTACAATGAGCAGTTCTTC. It specifies CASSERGGQRYNEQFF.

The V gene is TRBV5-5, the J gene TRBJ1-1, with D unclear. Germline assignment: CDR1 SGHKS and CDR2 YYEKEE (reference sequence). This CDR3 has 13 amino acids. Trimming cost V 1 base and J 1 base, with 5 bases left between them. CDR3 coding DNA: TGTGCCAGCAGCTTGATATGGAACACTGAAGCTTTCTTT. This gives the protein CASSLIWNTEAFF. The full variable domain, its missing parts supplied by reference TRBV5-5 and TRBJ1-1, is DAGVTQSPTHLIKTRGQQVTLRCSPISGHKSVSWYQQVLGQGPQFIFQYYEKEERGRGNFPDRFSARQFPNYSSELNVNALLLGDSALYLCASSLIWNTEAFFGQGTRLTVV.

The V and J genes are TRBV3-1 (or the pseudogene TRBV3-2) and TRBJ1-1; perhaps TRBD1 as D (5 bases). CDR1 and CDR2 (germline): LGHDT, YNNKEL (reference sequence). V lost 3 bases, J lost 7 bases, and 9 bases lay in between. This CDR3 region has 12 residues. DNA for the CDR3: TGTGCCAGCAGCCATCTTAGGGGTGAAGCTTTCTTT. Translation: CASSHLRGEAFF.

The gene calls are TRBV5-1 and TRBJ1-1, with a tentative D call TRBD1 (6 bases). V lost 2 bases and J 5 bases, leaving 13 bases between the germline ends. This CDR3 spans 14 amino acids. CDR1 and CDR2 from the germline V gene are SGHRS and YFSETQ. The CDR3 region is CASSFPGVRTEAFF. DNA of the CDR3: TGCGCCAGCAGCTTCCCAGGGGTACGTACTGAAGCTTTCTTT.

The chain links TRBV5-5 to TRBJ1-1; perhaps TRBD1 as D (5 bases). The V end lost 1 base, the J end lost 3 bases, and 7 bases lay between the germline ends. The CDR3 totals 13 residues. Per germline, CDR1 SGHKS and CDR2 YYEKEE (reference sequence). CDR3 DNA: TGTGCCAGCAGCTTGCTAGGGGACACTGAAGCTTTCTTT. Translating it yields CASSLLGDTEAFF.

The chain recombines TRBV27 with TRBJ2-7, with D unclear. CDR1 is MNHEY and CDR2 is SMNVEV in the germline V gene (reference sequence). The CDR3 sequence is 13 residues long. Trimming left V 5 bases short and J 5 bases short, with 13 bases between. Written as DNA, the CDR3 is TGTGCCAGCAGTGACCCCCCCTTCCACGAGCAGTACTTC. This codes for CASSDPPFHEQYF.

The gene calls are TRBV5-1 and TRBJ1-3; D not certain. The germline V and J ends were trimmed by 4 bases and 0 bases, with 17 bases remaining between them. CDR1 is SGHRS and CDR2 is YFSETQ in the germline V gene. The CDR3 spans 17 residues. CDR3 nucleotides: TGCGCCAGCAGCCCTGGGTCAGGTTACGCCTCTGGAAACACCATATATTTT. Its protein is CASSPGSGYASGNTIYF.

This chain connects TRBV12-5 to TRBJ2-7; no firm D call. Trimming took off 1 base at V and 6 bases at J, with 16 bases between the two ends. CDR1 and CDR2 from the germline V gene are LGHNT and FRNRAP. The CDR3 totals 15 residues. DNA for the CDR3: TGTGCTAGTGGTTTGGGTTCCGGTCTATCCCGCGAGCAGTACTTC. It is translated as CASGLGSGLSREQYF.

This chain connects TRBV6-5 to TRBJ1-4, with D perhaps matching TRBD1 (6 bases). The V gene's germline CDR1 is MNHEY and CDR2 SVGAGI. The CDR3 is 13 amino acids. Deletions cut 0 bases from V and 7 bases from J, with 6 bases between. The CDR3 DNA reads as TGTGCCAGCAGTTACTCGGACAGTGAAAAACTGTTTTTT. This gives the protein CASSYSDSEKLFF.

V gene TRBV6-5 combines with J gene TRBJ1-1; D possibly corresponds to TRBD1 (5 bases). Germline V lookup: CDR1 MNHEY, CDR2 SVGAGI. V lost 3 bases, J lost 11 bases, and 10 bases lay in between. This CDR3 contains 11 residues. The CDR3 here is CASSYLGAAFF. In DNA, the CDR3 is TGTGCCAGCAGTTATTTAGGGGCGGCTTTCTTT.

V is TRBV7-9 and J is TRBJ1-1, with TRBD1 as a possible D gene (5 bases). The germline V and J ends were trimmed by 3 bases and 1 base, with 9 bases remaining between them. The germline gives CDR1 SEHNR, CDR2 FQNEAQ (reference sequence). CDR3 length: 14 residues. CDR3 loop: CASSFLQENTEAFF. In DNA form, the CDR3 reads TGTGCCAGCAGCTTTTTACAGGAGAACACTGAAGCTTTCTTT.

The CDR3 protein is CASSDIREAMNTEAFF. The CDR3 region has the DNA TGTGCCAGCAGCGACATCAGGGAAGCAATGAACACTGAAGCTTTCTTT. This rearrangement joins TRBV9 to TRBJ1-1, with D tentatively TRBD1 (5 bases). The CDR3 spans 16 residues. Trimming took off 3 bases at V and 0 bases at J, with 15 bases between the two ends. From germline, CDR1 is SGDLS and CDR2 YYNGEE.

The chain combines TRBV4-1 with TRBJ1-3, with D unclear. The V end was cut by 0 bases, the J end by 4 bases, with 7 bases between. Looked up from germline, CDR1 is MGHRA and CDR2 is YSYEKL. CDR3 length equals 14 residues. CDR3 region: CASSQEIIGNTIYF. The DNA for the CDR3 is TGCGCCAGCAGCCAAGAAATAATCGGAAACACCATATATTTT.

This clone has just a few counts. This chain joins TRBV10-3 and TRBJ2-5; 7 bases agree with TRBD1. J lost 2 bases, V lost 6 bases, and 9 bases had no gene match. Germline-derived CDR1 and CDR2 are ENHRY and SYGVKD. The CDR3 extends over 15 amino acids. CDR3 loop: CAIRGDRSTQETQYF. Written as DNA, the CDR3 is TGTGCCATCAGAGGGGACAGATCGACGCAAGAGACCCAGTACTTC.